Below, 6 T cell receptor beta chains from the same sample are listed, as sequenced in a study of naive and memory T cell subsets (dated by TCRdb to about 2017). Libraries were built with UMI-ligation and nested PCR. The sequencer was an Illumina MiSeq. The beta constant-region primer was an equimolar mix of two oligonucleotides covering both TRBC1 and TRBC2. The ligated cDNA went through four rounds of PCR with nested alpha and beta constant-region primers together with the SP2 primer. The public reads were quality trimmed at Q25 with fastp and then assembled into clones with MiXCR by TCRdb, keeping productive beta chains. Rows merge per CDR3 protein into single entries with the most common DNA and genes. The sample includes over 20,000 distinct CDR3 sequences, with 7% to 10% observed a single time. The ten largest clones add up to approximately 21% of the sample. The sequencing sample was made of central memory CD8+ T cells from blood. The cell subset or site label of this sample denotes: central memory, CD45RA- CD27+. The receptors here all came from a human donor in good health.

The sample holds a few counts of this clonotype. This chain joins TRBV28 and TRBJ2-7; the D gene is possibly TRBD1 (6 bases). V lost 4 bases to trimming and J lost 2 bases, with 9 bases between them. The CDR3 contains 13 residues. In germline, CDR1 is MDHEN, CDR2 SYDVKM. Here the CDR3 reads CASSSGDPYEQYF. The DNA of the CDR3 is TGTGCCAGCAGTTCAGGGGACCCCTACGAGCAGTACTTC.

The table lists this clonotype with many counts. This chain connects TRBV12-3 or TRBV12-4 to TRBJ2-7; the D is unclear. Trimming cost V 4 bases and J 7 bases, with 17 bases left between them. The CDR3 is 14 residues long. In DNA, the CDR3 is TGTGCCAGCAGTTACCGGGTCCCCTCTTGGGAGCAGTACTTC. This translates into CASSYRVPSWEQYF.

In its sample, this clonotype is medium-sized. The gene calls are TRBV4-1 and TRBJ2-1, with 8 bases lining up with TRBD2. This CDR3 comprises 15 residues. The germline V gene encodes CDR1 MGHRA and CDR2 YSYEKL. J lost 8 bases, V lost 3 bases, and 9 bases had no gene match. In nucleotides, the CDR3 is TGCGCCAGCAGCCATAGTAGCGGGACTCGCGATGAGCAGTTCTTC. It codes for CASSHSSGTRDEQFF.

Ten or more counts support this clonotype. This rearrangement joins TRBV28 to TRBJ2-7; D may correspond to TRBD1 or TRBD2 (5 bases each). The CDR3 totals 14 residues. From germline, CDR1 is MDHEN and CDR2 SYDVKM. V dropped 5 bases and J dropped 1 base, with 12 bases sitting between them. This CDR3 reads CASSIGTISYEQYF. The CDR3 DNA sequence: TGTGCCAGCAGTATAGGGACGATATCCTACGAGCAGTACTTC.

This clonotype occurred a few times. The V call is TRBV10-2, the J call TRBJ2-3; D gene ambiguous. The CDR3 covers 15 residues. From germline, CDR1 is WSHSY and CDR2 SAAADI. Trimming shortened V by 3 bases and J by 0 bases, and 10 bases separated the two germline ends. The CDR3 DNA reads TGCGCCAGCAGTGATCGACTGGAGAGCACAGATACGCAGTATTTT. This sequence encodes CASSDRLESTDTQYF.

This clonotype was picked up many times. This chain links TRBV15 with TRBJ2-3; TRBD2 aligns across 10 bases. Germline values: CDR1 LNHNV, CDR2 YYDKDF (reference sequence). Trimming took 7 bases from V and 2 from J; bases not matched to a gene: 18. The CDR3 runs to 19 residues. CDR3 sequence (DNA): TGTGCCACCACCACCACCCCTGGGCTAGCGGGAGACCCCACAGATACGCAGTATTTT. It translates to CATTTTPGLAGDPTDTQYF. The variable domain in full, completed from reference TRBV15 and TRBJ2-3, reads DAMVIQNPRYQVTQFGKPVTLSCSQTLNHNVMYWYQQKSSQAPKLLFHYYDKDFNNEADTPDNFQSRRPNTSFCFLDIRSPGLGDTAMYLCATTTTPGLAGDPTDTQYFGPGTRLTVL.